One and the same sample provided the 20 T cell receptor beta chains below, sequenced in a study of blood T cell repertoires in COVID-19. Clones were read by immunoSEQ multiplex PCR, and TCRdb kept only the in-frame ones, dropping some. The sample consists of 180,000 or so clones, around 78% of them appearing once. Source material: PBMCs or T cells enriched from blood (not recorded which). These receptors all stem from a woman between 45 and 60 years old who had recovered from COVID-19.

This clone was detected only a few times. CDR3 sequence (DNA): TGTGCCAGCAGAGCGGGCCGGTGGACTGAAGCTTTCTTT. As protein: CASRAGRWTEAFF. The chain employs TRBV6-5 and TRBJ1-1; D gene unclear. Germline V gene lookup returns CDR1 MNHEY and CDR2 SVGAGI. This CDR3 comprises 13 residues. V lost 6 bases to trimming and J lost 5 bases, with 13 bases between them.

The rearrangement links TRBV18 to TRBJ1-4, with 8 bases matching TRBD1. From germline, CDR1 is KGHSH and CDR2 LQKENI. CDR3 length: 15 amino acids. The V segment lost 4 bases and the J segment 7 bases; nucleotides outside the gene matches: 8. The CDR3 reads CASSRGQGGGEKLFF. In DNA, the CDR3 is TGTGCCAGCTCACGAGGACAGGGCGGAGGTGAAAAACTGTTTTTT.

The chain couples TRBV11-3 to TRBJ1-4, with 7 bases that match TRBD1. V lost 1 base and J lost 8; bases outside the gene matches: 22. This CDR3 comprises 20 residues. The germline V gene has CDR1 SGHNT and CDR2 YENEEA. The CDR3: CASSLGTPGQNYAVNEKLFF. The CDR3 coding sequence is TGTGCCAGCAGCTTAGGTACCCCGGGACAGAATTATGCGGTTAACGAAAAACTGTTTTTT.

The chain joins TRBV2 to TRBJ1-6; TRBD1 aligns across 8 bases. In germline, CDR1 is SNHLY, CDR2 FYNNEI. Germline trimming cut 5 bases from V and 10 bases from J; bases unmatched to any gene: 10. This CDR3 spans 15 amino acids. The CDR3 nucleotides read TGTGCCAGCAGTCGCGACAGGGGATTCCGGTCACCCCTCCACTTT. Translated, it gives CASSRDRGFRSPLHF.

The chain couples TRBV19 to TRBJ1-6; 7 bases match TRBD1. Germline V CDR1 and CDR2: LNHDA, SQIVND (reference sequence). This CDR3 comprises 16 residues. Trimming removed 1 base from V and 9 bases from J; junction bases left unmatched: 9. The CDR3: CASSIGDTGVGSPLHF. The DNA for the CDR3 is TGTGCCAGTAGTATAGGGGATACAGGGGTCGGTTCACCCCTCCACTTT.

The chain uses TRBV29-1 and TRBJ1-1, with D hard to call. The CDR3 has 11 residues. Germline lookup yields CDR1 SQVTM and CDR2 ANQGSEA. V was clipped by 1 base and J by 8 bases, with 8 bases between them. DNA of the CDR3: TGCAGCGTTGAAGGTTCGCGGGAAGCTTTCTTT. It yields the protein CSVEGSREAFF.

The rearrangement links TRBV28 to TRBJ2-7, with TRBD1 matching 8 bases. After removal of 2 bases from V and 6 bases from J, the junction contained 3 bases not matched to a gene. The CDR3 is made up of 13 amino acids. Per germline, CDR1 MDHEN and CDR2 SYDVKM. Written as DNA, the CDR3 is TGTGCCAGCAGTTTACGGACAGGGTTCGAGCAGTACGTC. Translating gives CASSLRTGFEQYV.

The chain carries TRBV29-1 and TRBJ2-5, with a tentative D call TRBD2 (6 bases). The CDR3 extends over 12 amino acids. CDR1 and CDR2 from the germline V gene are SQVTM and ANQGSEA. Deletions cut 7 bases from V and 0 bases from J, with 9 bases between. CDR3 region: CSGGDYQETQYF. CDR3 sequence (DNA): TGCAGCGGGGGGGACTACCAAGAGACCCAGTACTTC.

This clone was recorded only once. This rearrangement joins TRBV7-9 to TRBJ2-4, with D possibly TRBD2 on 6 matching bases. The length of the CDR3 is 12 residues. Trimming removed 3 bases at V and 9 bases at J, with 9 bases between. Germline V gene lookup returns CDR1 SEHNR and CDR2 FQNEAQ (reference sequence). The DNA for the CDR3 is TGTGCCAGCAGCTTGACTAGTCTCATTCAGTACTTC. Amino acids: CASSLTSLIQYF.

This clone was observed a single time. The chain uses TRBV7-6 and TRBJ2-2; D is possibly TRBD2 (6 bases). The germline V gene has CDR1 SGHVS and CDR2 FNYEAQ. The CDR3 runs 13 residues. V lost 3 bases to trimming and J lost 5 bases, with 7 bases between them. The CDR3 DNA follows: TGTGCCAGCAGCTTTGCGGGGACCGGGGAGCTGTTTTTT. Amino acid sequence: CASSFAGTGELFF.

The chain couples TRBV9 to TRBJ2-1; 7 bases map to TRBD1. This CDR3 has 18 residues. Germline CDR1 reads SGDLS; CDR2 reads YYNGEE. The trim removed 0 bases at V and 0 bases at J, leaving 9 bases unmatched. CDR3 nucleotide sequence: TGTGCCAGCAGCGTAGCTTTGGACAGGCCTAGCTCCTACAATGAGCAGTTCTTC. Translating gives CASSVALDRPSSYNEQFF.

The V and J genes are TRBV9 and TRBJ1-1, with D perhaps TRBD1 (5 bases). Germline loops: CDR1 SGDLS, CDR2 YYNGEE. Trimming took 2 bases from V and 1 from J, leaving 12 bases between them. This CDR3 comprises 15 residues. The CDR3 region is CASSVVVGGNTEAFF. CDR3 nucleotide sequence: TGTGCCAGCAGCGTCGTTGTGGGGGGGAACACTGAAGCTTTCTTT.

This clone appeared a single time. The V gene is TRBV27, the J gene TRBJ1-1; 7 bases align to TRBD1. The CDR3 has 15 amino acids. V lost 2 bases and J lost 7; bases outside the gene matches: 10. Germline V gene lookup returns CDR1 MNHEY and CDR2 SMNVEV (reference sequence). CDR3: CASSLAGGRFSEAFF. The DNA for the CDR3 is TGTGCCAGCAGTTTAGCAGGGGGACGCTTTAGTGAAGCTTTCTTT.

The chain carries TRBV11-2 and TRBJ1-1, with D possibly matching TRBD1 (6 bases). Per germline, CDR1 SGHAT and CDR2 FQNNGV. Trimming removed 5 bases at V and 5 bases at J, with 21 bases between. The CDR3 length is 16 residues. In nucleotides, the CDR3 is TGTGCCAGCAGCCCGCAAGTGGGGGCACCAAGAACTGAAGCTTTCTTT. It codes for CASSPQVGAPRTEAFF.

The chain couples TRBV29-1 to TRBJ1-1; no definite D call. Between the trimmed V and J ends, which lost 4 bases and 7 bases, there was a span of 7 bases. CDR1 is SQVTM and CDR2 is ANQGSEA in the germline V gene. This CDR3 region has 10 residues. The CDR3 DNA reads TGCAGCGTTGCCGAGGTTGAAGCTTTCTTT. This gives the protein CSVAEVEAFF. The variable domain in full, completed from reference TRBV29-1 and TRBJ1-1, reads SAVISQKPSRDICQRGTSLTIQCQVDSQVTMMFWYRQQPGQSLTLIATANQGSEATYESGFVIDKFPISRPNLTFSTLTVSNMSPEDSSIYLCSVAEVEAFFGQGTRLTVV.

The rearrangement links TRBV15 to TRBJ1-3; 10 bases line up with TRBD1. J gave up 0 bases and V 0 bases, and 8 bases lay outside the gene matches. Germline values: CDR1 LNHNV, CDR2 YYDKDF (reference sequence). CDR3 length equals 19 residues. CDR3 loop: CATSRDGGQGLLSGNTIYF. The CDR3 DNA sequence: TGTGCCACCAGCAGAGATGGGGGACAGGGGCTACTCTCTGGAAACACCATATATTTT.

CDR3 nucleotides: TGTGCCACCAGCAGAGAGAGGGATCAGCCCCAGCATTTT. As protein: CATSRERDQPQHF. The chain couples TRBV15 to TRBJ1-5; unclear D gene. With 0 bases removed from V and 5 bases from J, the gap between germline ends came to 5 bases. The CDR3 sequence is 13 residues long. CDR1 is LNHNV, CDR2 YYDKDF, per germline (reference sequence).

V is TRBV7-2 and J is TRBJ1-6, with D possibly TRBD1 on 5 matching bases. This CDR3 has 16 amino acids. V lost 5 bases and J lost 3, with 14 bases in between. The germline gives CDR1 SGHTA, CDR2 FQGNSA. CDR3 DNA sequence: TGTGCCAGCAGCCCGAACTCGGGGGGCTATAATTCACCCCTCCACTTT. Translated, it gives CASSPNSGGYNSPLHF.

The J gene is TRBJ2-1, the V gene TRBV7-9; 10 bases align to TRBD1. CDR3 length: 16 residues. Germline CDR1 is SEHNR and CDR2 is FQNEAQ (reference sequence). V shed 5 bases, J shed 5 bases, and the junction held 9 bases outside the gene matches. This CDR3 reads CASSPTRQGAHNEQFF. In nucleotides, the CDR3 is TGTGCCAGCAGCCCAACCAGACAGGGGGCACACAATGAGCAGTTCTTC.

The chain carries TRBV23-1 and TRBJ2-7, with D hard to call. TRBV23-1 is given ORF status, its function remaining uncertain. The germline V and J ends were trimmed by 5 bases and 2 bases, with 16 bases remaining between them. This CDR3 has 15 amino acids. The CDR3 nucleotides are TGCGCCAGCAGTGCATTCCCAAGCCTCGCCTACGAGCAGTACGTC. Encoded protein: CASSAFPSLAYEQYV.